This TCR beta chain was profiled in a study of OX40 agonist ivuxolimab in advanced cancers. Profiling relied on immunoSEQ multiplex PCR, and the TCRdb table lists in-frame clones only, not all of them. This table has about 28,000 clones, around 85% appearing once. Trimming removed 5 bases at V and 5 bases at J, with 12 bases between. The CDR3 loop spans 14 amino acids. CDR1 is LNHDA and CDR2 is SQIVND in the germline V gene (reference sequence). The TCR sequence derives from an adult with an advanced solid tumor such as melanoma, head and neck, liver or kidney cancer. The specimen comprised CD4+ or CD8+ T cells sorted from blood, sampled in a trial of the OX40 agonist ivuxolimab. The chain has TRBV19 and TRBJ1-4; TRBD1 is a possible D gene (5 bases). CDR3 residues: CASSGPGWNEKLFF. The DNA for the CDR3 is TGTGCCAGTAGTGGGCCAGGGTGGAATGAAAAACTGTTTTTT.